Below, 26 T cell receptor beta chains from the same sample are listed, as sequenced in a study of human T cells and chemical hapten exposure. TCRdb reprocessed the RACE reads with MiXCR, giving one entry per CDR3 protein. The top ten hold more than 7% of the sample, which has approximately 340,000 distinct CDR3 sequences, around 7% seen once. Stated time point: patch test 1, 2 weeks after DPC sensitization. As to treatment: therapeutic diphenylcyclopropenone sensitization with weekly scalp DPC. The sequencing used whole blood, collected in connection with sensitization to the hapten diphenylcyclopropenone (DPC). Every receptor here comes from a woman aged 18-35 years with alopecia areata. Some clones in this sample may be carry-over from other donors' samples.

V is TRBV5-1 and J is TRBJ1-6; 8 bases line up with TRBD1. The V and J ends lost 3 bases and 14 bases, in that order; junction bases with no gene match: 10. CDR1 and CDR2 (germline): SGHRS, YFSETQ. The CDR3 runs to 14 residues. For the CDR3, the DNA is TGCGCCAGCAGCTCGGGACAGGCTGCTGAGACCCTCCACTTT. Amino acid sequence: CASSSGQAAETLHF.

This chain links TRBV15 with TRBJ1-5; no clear D. Trimming stripped 5 bases from V and 2 bases from J, with 10 bases between. The CDR3 sequence is 14 residues long. Germline V gene data show CDR1 as LNHNV and CDR2 as YYDKDF (reference sequence). The CDR3 sequence: CATSVVGGNQPQHF. The CDR3 DNA reads TGTGCCACCAGCGTTGTCGGTGGCAATCAGCCCCAGCATTTT.

This chain links TRBV24-1 with TRBJ2-1; TRBD2 agrees at 7 bases. Germline trimming cut 4 bases from V and 1 base from J; bases unmatched to any gene: 6. The germline gives CDR1 KGHDR, CDR2 SFDVKD. The CDR3 is made up of 16 amino acids. This CDR3 is CATSDPAGFSYNEQFF. For the CDR3, the DNA is TGTGCCACCAGTGACCCAGCGGGGTTTTCCTACAATGAGCAGTTCTTC.

This sequence joins TRBV5-1 and TRBJ1-5; no reliable D call. Germline V lookup: CDR1 SGHRS, CDR2 YFSETQ. The CDR3 consists of 13 residues. V gave up 4 bases and J gave up 6 bases, with 11 bases separating them. For the CDR3, the DNA is TGCGCCAGCAGCCCACTCCCTACTCAGCCCCAGCATTTT. Amino acid sequence: CASSPLPTQPQHF.

This chain joins TRBV7-2 and TRBJ1-2; TRBD1 might be the D (6 bases). Germline loops: CDR1 SGHTA, CDR2 FQGNSA. V lost 3 bases and J lost 5, with 22 bases in between. The CDR3 runs to 17 residues. CDR3 sequence reads: CASSLTQGMLTPYGYTF. CDR3 nucleotides: TGTGCCAGCAGCTTGACACAGGGAATGTTAACCCCTTATGGCTACACCTTC.

There are a few counts of this clonotype. The CDR3 loop reads CASSPTGPNYEQYF. The CDR3 nucleotides read TGTGCCAGCAGCCCGACAGGCCCTAACTACGAGCAGTACTTC. V gene TRBV6-5 combines with J gene TRBJ2-7; a weak D match, TRBD1 (6 bases). The CDR3 contains 14 residues. The V end lost 6 bases, the J end lost 3 bases, and 15 bases lay between the germline ends. CDR1 and CDR2 (germline): MNHEY, SVGAGI.

The CDR3 is CRGVQNTEAFF. CDR3 nucleotide sequence: TGCAGGGGGGTCCAGAACACTGAAGCTTTCTTT. The V call is TRBV20-1, the J call TRBJ1-1, with D possibly TRBD1 on 5 matching bases. The CDR3 covers 11 residues. Germline CDR1 is DFQATT and CDR2 is SNEGSKA (reference sequence).

The chain carries TRBV7-2 and TRBJ2-2; D may match TRBD1 or TRBD2 (5 bases each). Germline loops: CDR1 SGHTA, CDR2 FQGNSA. CDR3 length: 15 amino acids. V lost 3 bases, J lost 4 bases, and 12 bases lay in between. DNA for the CDR3: TGTGCCAGCAGCTTCCAGGGACCGCTCACCGGGGAGCTGTTTTTT. Protein: CASSFQGPLTGELFF.

This clonotype was counted many times. The chain carries TRBV24-1 and TRBJ1-2; no reliable D call. V was trimmed by 3 bases and J by 7 bases, leaving 14 bases between them. The CDR3 spans 14 residues. Per germline, CDR1 KGHDR and CDR2 SFDVKD. CDR3 region: CATSDETRNSGYTF. The DNA of the CDR3 is TGTGCCACCAGTGATGAAACTCGAAACAGTGGCTACACCTTC.

Many counts were recorded for this clonotype. The chain recombines TRBV20-1 with TRBJ2-3; D may be TRBD1 (6 bases). Germline V gene data show CDR1 as DFQATT and CDR2 as SNEGSKA (reference sequence). The CDR3 covers 11 residues. The CDR3 protein is CRLGAGDTQYF. The CDR3, as DNA: TGCAGATTGGGGGCGGGTGATACGCAGTATTTT.

This clonotype was seen repeatedly, ten times or more. The rearrangement links TRBV20-1 to TRBJ2-7; 14 positions agree with TRBD2. This CDR3 spans 15 amino acids. Germline values: CDR1 DFQATT, CDR2 SNEGSKA (reference sequence). With 3 bases clipped from V and 3 bases from J, the junction kept 4 bases outside the gene matches. The CDR3 bases are TGCAGTGCTAGGGACGGACTAGCGGGAGGCTACGAGCAGTACTTC. Translated, it gives CSARDGLAGGYEQYF.

This clonotype showed up many times. The chain links TRBV20-1 to TRBJ2-3; D uncertain. The CDR3 contains 16 residues. CDR1 and CDR2 from the germline V gene are DFQATT and SNEGSKA (reference sequence). Trimming shortened V by 3 bases and J by 2 bases, and 18 bases separated the two germline ends. DNA of the CDR3: TGCAGTGCTAGCCCCACGCTTACAGAGGTCACAGATACGCAGTATTTT. Its translation is CSASPTLTEVTDTQYF.

This clonotype has just a few counts. CDR3 coding DNA: TGTGCCAGCAGCTGGATGGAGGGGCGAGGAAACACCATATATTTT. Protein: CASSWMEGRGNTIYF. This chain connects TRBV7-2 to TRBJ1-3; D is possibly TRBD1 (5 bases). The germline V gene encodes CDR1 SGHTA and CDR2 FQGNSA. The V and J ends lost 4 bases and 4 bases respectively, with 14 bases between them. The CDR3 contains 15 residues.

The genes are TRBV20-1 and TRBJ2-1; D is unclear. Between the trimmed V and J ends, which lost 6 bases and 9 bases, there was a span of 9 bases. Looked up from germline, CDR1 is DFQATT and CDR2 is SNEGSKA (reference sequence). The CDR3 spans 10 residues. CDR3 protein: CSAGRREQFF. The DNA for the CDR3 is TGCAGTGCCGGAAGGCGTGAGCAGTTCTTC.

This chain joins TRBV2 and TRBJ1-5, with D unclear. The CDR3 has 12 residues. Trimming pared 7 bases from V and 7 bases from J, leaving 11 bases between. Germline values: CDR1 SNHLY, CDR2 FYNNEI. The CDR3 bases are TGTGCCAGCAAAGAGGGAAGCCAGCCCCAGCATTTT. Its protein product is CASKEGSQPQHF.

This clonotype was seen a handful of times. The chain links TRBV6-5 to TRBJ2-7; D might be TRBD1 (5 bases). V was shortened by 5 bases and J by 2 bases, with 16 bases between the two germline ends. Germline CDR1 and CDR2: MNHEY and SVGAGI. The CDR3 is 15 residues long. CDR3: CASSRDRAMAYEQYF. The CDR3 coding sequence is TGTGCCAGCAGTCGTGACAGAGCTATGGCCTACGAGCAGTACTTC.

In this sample, this clonotype turned up a few times. The chain is built from TRBV18 and TRBJ1-6; D ambiguous. The CDR3 consists of 18 residues. Germline assignment: CDR1 KGHSH and CDR2 LQKENI. Trimming pared 1 base from V and 5 bases from J, leaving 18 bases between. The CDR3 nucleotides are TGTGCCAGCTCACCACAGTTCTCAAACAACGCGGATAATTCACCCCTCCACTTT. Translated: CASSPQFSNNADNSPLHF.

This clonotype was counted ten times or more. V and J are TRBV5-6 and TRBJ2-1, with no clear D. Trimming pared 0 bases from V and 7 bases from J, leaving 8 bases between. This CDR3 has 13 residues. Germline V CDR1 and CDR2: SGHDT, YYEEEE. This CDR3 is CASSLEGWNEQFF. Written as DNA, the CDR3 is TGTGCCAGCAGCTTGGAGGGTTGGAATGAGCAGTTCTTC.

V is TRBV27 and J is TRBJ2-2; D gene uncertain. This CDR3 contains 14 residues. The germline V gene encodes CDR1 MNHEY and CDR2 SMNVEV (reference sequence). V was pared by 5 bases and J by 8 bases, with 15 bases between. The CDR3 region is CASSPYKSGGELFF. DNA of the CDR3: TGTGCCAGCAGTCCTTACAAGTCCGGGGGGGAGCTGTTTTTT.

The table lists this clonotype with a few counts. This rearrangement joins TRBV10-3 to TRBJ2-7; D not resolved. Trimming stripped 1 base from V and 1 base from J, with 14 bases between. The germline gives CDR1 ENHRY, CDR2 SYGVKD. The CDR3 runs 16 residues. The CDR3 loop is CAISEWAPIQSYEQYF. The CDR3 DNA follows: TGTGCCATCAGTGAGTGGGCACCCATCCAATCCTACGAGCAGTACTTC.

Ten or more counts support this clonotype. The chain is built from TRBV29-1 and TRBJ2-3; D possibly uses TRBD1 or TRBD2 (5 bases each). The V end lost 3 bases, the J end lost 6 bases, and 13 bases lay between the germline ends. CDR3 length: 13 residues. The germline gives CDR1 SQVTM, CDR2 ANQGSEA. This chain's CDR3 is CSVERGGFDTQYF. CDR3 DNA: TGCAGCGTTGAGAGGGGTGGTTTTGATACGCAGTATTTT.

This clonotype appeared a few times. The rearrangement links TRBV28 to TRBJ1-2, with a tentative D call TRBD1 (5 bases). Trimming left V 6 bases short and J 4 bases short, with 30 bases between. Germline V gives CDR1 MDHEN, CDR2 SYDVKM. CDR3 length equals 19 residues. The CDR3 DNA follows: TGTGCCAGCAGGACCACCTCGTCCGTAAGCAGGGAGCCTTTCTATGGCTACACCTTC. Translated: CASRTTSSVSREPFYGYTF.

The V and J genes are TRBV7-9 and TRBJ2-7, with no clear D. This CDR3 has 15 residues. Trimming left V 5 bases short and J 2 bases short, with 16 bases between. Germline lookup yields CDR1 SEHNR and CDR2 FQNEAQ (reference sequence). The CDR3 DNA sequence: TGTGCCAGCAGCCCCAAATCCAGTCCTACCTACGAGCAGTACTTC. Its translation is CASSPKSSPTYEQYF.

The V call is TRBV29-1, the J call TRBJ2-3; 9 nucleotides line up with TRBD2. The V gene's germline CDR1 is SQVTM and CDR2 ANQGSEA. The CDR3 is made up of 15 amino acids. V lost 6 bases and J lost 6; bases outside the gene matches: 13. CDR3 DNA: TGCAGCGTCGAGGGGGGAGCGGGGGGCCTGGATACGCAGTATTTT. Translating it yields CSVEGGAGGLDTQYF.

The V and J genes are TRBV28 and TRBJ2-1, with D unclear. CDR1 and CDR2 from the germline V gene are MDHEN and SYDVKM. V was pared by 4 bases and J by 10 bases, with 14 bases between. This CDR3 region has 13 residues. CDR3 in amino acids: CASSSLTPGEQFF. In DNA form, the CDR3 reads TGTGCCAGCAGTTCCCTGACACCTGGGGAGCAGTTCTTC.

As for this clonotype: One end of the junction is discordant with germline, which a read error may explain. The V call is TRBV4-1, the J call TRBJ1-5, with D maybe TRBD1 (6 bases). Germline-derived CDR1 and CDR2 are MGHRA and YSYEKL. The CDR3 loop spans 15 amino acids. The CDR3 reads CAGSQDWGPDQPQHF. Here the CDR3 DNA reads TGCGCCGGCAGCCAAGATTGGGGGCCAGATCAGCCCCAGCATTTT.